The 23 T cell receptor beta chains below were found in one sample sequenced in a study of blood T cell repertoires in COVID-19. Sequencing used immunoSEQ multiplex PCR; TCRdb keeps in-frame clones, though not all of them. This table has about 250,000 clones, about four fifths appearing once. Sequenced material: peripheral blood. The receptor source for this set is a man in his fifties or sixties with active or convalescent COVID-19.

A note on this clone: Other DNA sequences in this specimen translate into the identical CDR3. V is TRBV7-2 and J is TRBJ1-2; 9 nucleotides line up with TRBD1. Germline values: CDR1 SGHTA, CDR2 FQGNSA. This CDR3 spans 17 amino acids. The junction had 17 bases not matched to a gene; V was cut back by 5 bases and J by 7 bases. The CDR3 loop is CASSPTGGEGGVRGYTF. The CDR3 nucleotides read TGTGCCAGCAGCCCCACAGGGGGCGAGGGGGGGGTTCGTGGCTACACCTTC. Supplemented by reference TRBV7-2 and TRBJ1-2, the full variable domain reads GAGVSQSPSNKVTEKGKDVELRCDPISGHTALYWYRQSLGQGLEFLIYFQGNSAPDKSGLPSDRFSAERTGGSVSTLTIQRTQQEDSAVYLCASSPTGGEGGVRGYTFGSGTRLTVV.

CDR3 in DNA: TGCAGCGCAAGCCCGGACACCCTTGGGGATACGCAGTATTTT. Translation gives CSASPDTLGDTQYF. This chain links TRBV29-1 with TRBJ2-3; possible D gene TRBD1, 5 bases. The CDR3 length is 14 residues. Trimming pared 7 bases from V and 6 bases from J, leaving 20 bases between. Germline V gene sequence: CDR1 SQVTM, CDR2 ANQGSEA.

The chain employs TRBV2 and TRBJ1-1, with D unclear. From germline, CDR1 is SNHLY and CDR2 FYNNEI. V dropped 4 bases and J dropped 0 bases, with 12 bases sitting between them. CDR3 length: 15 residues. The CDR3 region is CASSARRIMNTEAFF. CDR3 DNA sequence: TGTGCCAGCAGTGCACGGCGGATAATGAACACTGAAGCTTTCTTT.

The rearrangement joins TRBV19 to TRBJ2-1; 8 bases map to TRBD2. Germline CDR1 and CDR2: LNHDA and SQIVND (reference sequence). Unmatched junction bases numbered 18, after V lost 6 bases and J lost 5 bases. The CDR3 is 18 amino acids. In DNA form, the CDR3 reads TGTGCCAGTAGCCCCCGGCGGCAATCGCGGGGGGTGGACAATGAGCAGTTCTTC. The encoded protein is CASSPRRQSRGVDNEQFF. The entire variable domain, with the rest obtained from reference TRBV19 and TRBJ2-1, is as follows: DGGITQSPKYLFRKEGQNVTLSCEQNLNHDAMYWYRQDPGQGLRLIYYSQIVNDFQKGDIAEGYSVSREKKESFPLTVTSAQKNPTAFYLCASSPRRQSRGVDNEQFFGPGTRLTVL.

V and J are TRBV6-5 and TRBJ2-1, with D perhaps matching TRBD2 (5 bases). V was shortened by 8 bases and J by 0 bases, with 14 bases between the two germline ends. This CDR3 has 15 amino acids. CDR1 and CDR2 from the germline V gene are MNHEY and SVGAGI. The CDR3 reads CASSRGKTSYNEQFF. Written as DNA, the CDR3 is TGTGCCAGCTCCAGAGGGAAAACCTCCTACAATGAGCAGTTCTTC.

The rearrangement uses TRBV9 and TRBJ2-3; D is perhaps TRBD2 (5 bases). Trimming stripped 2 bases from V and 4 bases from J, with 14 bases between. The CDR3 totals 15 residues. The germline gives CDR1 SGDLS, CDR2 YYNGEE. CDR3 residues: CASSVGLIGADTQYF. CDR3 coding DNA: TGTGCCAGCAGCGTTGGACTGATTGGCGCAGATACGCAGTATTTT. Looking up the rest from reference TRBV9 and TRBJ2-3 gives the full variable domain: DSGVTQTPKHLITATGQRVTLRCSPRSGDLSVYWYQQSLDQGLQFLIQYYNGEERAKGNILERFSAQQFPDLHSELNLSSLELGDSALYFCASSVGLIGADTQYFGPGTRLTVL.

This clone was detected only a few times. The CDR3 here is CASSSNSPLHF. DNA of the CDR3: TGTGCCAGCAGTAGCAATTCACCCCTCCACTTT. V is TRBV2 and J is TRBJ1-6, with D hard to call. The ends were cut back, 5 bases at V and 7 bases at J, with 3 bases in the middle. The CDR3 has 11 amino acids. Germline lookup yields CDR1 SNHLY and CDR2 FYNNEI. The full variable domain, in which reference TRBV2 and TRBJ1-6 provide the parts outside the CDR3, is EPEVTQTPSHQVTQMGQEVILRCVPISNHLYFYWYRQILGQKVEFLVSFYNNEISEKSEIFDDQFSVERPDGSNFTLKIRSTKLEDSAMYFCASSSNSPLHFGNGTRLTVT.

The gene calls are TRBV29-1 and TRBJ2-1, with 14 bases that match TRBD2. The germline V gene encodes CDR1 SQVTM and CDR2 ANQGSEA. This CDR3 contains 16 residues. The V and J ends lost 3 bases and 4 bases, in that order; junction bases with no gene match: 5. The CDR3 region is CSVEGLAGAMYNEQFF. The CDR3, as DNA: TGCAGCGTTGAGGGACTAGCGGGGGCAATGTACAATGAGCAGTTCTTC.

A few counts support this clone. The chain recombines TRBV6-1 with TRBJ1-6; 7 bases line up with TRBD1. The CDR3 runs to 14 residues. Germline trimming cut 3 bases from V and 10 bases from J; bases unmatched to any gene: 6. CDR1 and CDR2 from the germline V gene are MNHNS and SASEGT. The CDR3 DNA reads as TGTGCCAGCAGTGAGGGCCACAGGGGATCACCCCTCCACTTT. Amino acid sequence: CASSEGHRGSPLHF.

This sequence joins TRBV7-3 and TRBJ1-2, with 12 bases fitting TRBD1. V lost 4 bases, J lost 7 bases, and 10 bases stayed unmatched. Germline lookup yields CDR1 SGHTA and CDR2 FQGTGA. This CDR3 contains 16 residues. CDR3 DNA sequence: TGTGCCAGCAGCTCCCAAGGGGGACAGGGGGCTGGTGGCTACACCTTC. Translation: CASSSQGGQGAGGYTF.

The CDR3: CAWSRGSDYGYTF. The DNA of the CDR3 is TGTGCCTGGAGCCGGGGGTCGGACTATGGCTACACCTTC. V and J are TRBV30 and TRBJ1-2; weak D call: TRBD1 (5 bases). CDR3 length: 13 amino acids. V lost 3 bases and J 3 bases, leaving 11 bases between the germline ends. Germline CDR1 reads GTSNPN; CDR2 reads SVGIG (reference sequence).

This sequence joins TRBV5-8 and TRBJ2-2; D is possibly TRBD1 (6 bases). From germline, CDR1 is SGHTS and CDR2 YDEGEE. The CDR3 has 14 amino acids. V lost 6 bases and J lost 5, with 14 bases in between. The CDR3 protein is CASIDRFWTGELFF. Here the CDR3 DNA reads TGTGCCAGCATCGACAGGTTTTGGACCGGGGAGCTGTTTTTT.

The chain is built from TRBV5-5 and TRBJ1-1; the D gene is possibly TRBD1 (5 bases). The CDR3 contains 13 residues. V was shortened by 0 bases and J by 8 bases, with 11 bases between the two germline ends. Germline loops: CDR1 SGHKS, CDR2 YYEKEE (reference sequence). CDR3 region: CASSLEAGREAFF. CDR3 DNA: TGTGCCAGCAGCTTGGAGGCGGGGCGAGAAGCTTTCTTT.

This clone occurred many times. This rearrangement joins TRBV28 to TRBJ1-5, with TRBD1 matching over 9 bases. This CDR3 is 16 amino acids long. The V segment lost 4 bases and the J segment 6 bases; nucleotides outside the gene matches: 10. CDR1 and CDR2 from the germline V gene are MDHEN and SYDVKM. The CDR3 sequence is CASSSPGQGEGQPQHF. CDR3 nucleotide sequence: TGTGCCAGCAGTTCCCCGGGACAGGGAGAAGGTCAGCCCCAGCATTTT.

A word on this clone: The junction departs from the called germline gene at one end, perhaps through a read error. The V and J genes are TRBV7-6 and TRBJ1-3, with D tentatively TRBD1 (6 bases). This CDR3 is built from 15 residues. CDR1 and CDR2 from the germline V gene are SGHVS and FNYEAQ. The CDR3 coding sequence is TGTGCCAGCAGTTTAGGGGGAGACTCTGGAAACACCATATATTTT. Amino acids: CASSLGGDSGNTIYF.

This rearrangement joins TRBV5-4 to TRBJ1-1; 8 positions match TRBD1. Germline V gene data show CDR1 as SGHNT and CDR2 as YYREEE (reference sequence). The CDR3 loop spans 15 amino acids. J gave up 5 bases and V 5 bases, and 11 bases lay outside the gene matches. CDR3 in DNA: TGTGCCAGCAGTATGCCTGGACAGGGTTGGACTGAAGCTTTCTTT. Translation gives CASSMPGQGWTEAFF.

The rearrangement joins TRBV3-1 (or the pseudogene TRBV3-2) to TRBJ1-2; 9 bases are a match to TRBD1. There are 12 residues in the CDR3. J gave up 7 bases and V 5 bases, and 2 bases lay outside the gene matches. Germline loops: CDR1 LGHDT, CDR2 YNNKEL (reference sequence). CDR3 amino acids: CASSTTGGGYTF. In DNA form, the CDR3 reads TGTGCCAGCAGCACGACAGGGGGTGGCTACACCTTC.

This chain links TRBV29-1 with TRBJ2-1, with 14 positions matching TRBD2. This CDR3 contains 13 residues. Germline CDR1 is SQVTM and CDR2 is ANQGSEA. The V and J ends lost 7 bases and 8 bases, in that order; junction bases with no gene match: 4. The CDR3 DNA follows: TGCAGCGCGGGGACTAGCGGGGGTCATGAGCAGTTCTTC. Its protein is CSAGTSGGHEQFF.

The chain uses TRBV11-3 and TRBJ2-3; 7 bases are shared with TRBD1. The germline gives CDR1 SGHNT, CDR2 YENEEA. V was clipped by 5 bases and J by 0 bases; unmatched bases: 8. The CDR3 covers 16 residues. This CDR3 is CASSPGTDTSTDTQYF. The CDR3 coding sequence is TGTGCCAGCAGCCCCGGGACAGATACTAGCACAGATACGCAGTATTTT.

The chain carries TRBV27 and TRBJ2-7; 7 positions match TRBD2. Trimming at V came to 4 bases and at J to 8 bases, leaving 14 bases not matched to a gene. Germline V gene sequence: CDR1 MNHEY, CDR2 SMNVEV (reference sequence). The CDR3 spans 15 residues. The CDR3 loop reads CASSSTIGRGKKQYF. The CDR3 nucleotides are TGTGCCAGCAGTTCAACGATCGGGCGGGGGAAGAAGCAGTACTTC.

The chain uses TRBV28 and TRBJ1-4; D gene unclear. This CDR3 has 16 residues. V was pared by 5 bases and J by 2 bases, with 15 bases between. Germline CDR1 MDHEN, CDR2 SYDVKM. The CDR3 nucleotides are TGTGCCAGCAGTCTTAGGAGGGTGGGGACTAATGAAAAACTGTTTTTT. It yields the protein CASSLRRVGTNEKLFF. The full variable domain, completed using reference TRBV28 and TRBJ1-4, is DVKVTQSSRYLVKRTGEKVFLECVQDMDHENMFWYRQDPGLGLRLIYFSYDVKMKEKGDIPEGYSVSREKKERFSLILESASTNQTSMYLCASSLRRVGTNEKLFFGSGTQLSVL.

CDR3 bases: TGCGCCAGCAGCCTGGAGGCAACTAATGAAAAACTGTTTTTT. It is translated as CASSLEATNEKLFF. The chain has TRBV4-1 and TRBJ1-4; unclear D gene. V was trimmed by 4 bases and J by 0 bases, leaving 6 bases between them. Germline CDR1 reads MGHRA; CDR2 reads YSYEKL. The CDR3 runs 14 residues.

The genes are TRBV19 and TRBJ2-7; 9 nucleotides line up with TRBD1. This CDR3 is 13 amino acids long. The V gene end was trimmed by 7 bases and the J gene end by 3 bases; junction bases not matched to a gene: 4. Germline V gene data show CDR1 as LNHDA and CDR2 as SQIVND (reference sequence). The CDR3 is CASTGQGHYEQYF. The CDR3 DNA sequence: TGTGCCAGTACCGGACAGGGGCACTACGAGCAGTACTTC.